The 22 T cell receptor beta chains reported below all come from one sample, sequenced in a study of T cells in women clearing cervical HPV infection. Method: immunoSEQ multiplex PCR; TCRdb's copy keeps in-frame clones and lacks some. The sample totals about 21,000 clones; its top ten clones hold approximately 6%. Specimen: blood buffy coat. The receptors derive from a woman between 18 and 70 years old with a cervical HPV16 infection that either progressed to CIN3+ or cleared (not recorded which).

Notes on this clone: The missing CDR3 end, 3 residues past where the read stops, is filled in from the germline J gene. This chain connects TRBV2 to TRBJ2-7; maybe TRBD2 (6 bases). CDR3 size: 13 residues. Germline values: CDR1 SNHLY, CDR2 FYNNEI. The V and J ends lost 7 bases and 0 bases respectively, with 10 bases between them. CDR3 bases read: TGTGCCAGCATGGGGACTTCCTCCTACGAG. Its translation: CASMGTSSYE. The entire CDR3 is CASMGTSSYEQYF.

In the case of this clone: The read comes to an end 3 residues before the CDR3 does, leaving the germline J gene to fill in the end. This chain links TRBV7-2 with TRBJ2-1; D unclear. The length of the CDR3 is 11 residues. With 5 bases removed from V and 4 bases from J, the gap between germline ends came to 3 bases. Germline V lookup: CDR1 SGHTA, CDR2 FQGNSA. The part of the CDR3 DNA that was read is TGTGCCAGCAGCCCATACAATGAG. Its protein product is CASSPYNE. The entire CDR3 protein is CASSPYNEQFF. Looking up the rest from reference TRBV7-2 and TRBJ2-1 gives the full variable domain: GAGVSQSPSNKVTEKGKDVELRCDPISGHTALYWYRQSLGQGLEFLIYFQGNSAPDKSGLPSDRFSAERTGGSVSTLTIQRTQQEDSAVYLCASSPYNEQFFGPGTRLTVL.

As regards this clone: The missing CDR3 end, 3 residues past where the read stops, is filled in from the germline J gene. J is TRBJ2-2 and V is TRBV7-8, with 12 bases fitting TRBD2. Unmatched junction bases numbered 7, after V lost 5 bases and J lost 6 bases. CDR3 length: 16 amino acids. Germline CDR1 is SGHVS and CDR2 is FQNEAQ. CDR3 sequence: CASSPRLAGEAGELFF. CDR3 bases read: TGTGCCAGCAGCCCCCGACTAGCGGGAGAGGCCGGGGAG.

In regard to this clone: The CDR3 end lies 3 residues beyond the end of the read and is filled in from the germline J gene. V and J are TRBV20-1 and TRBJ2-1, with TRBD2 matching over 9 bases. The CDR3 is 14 residues long. From germline, CDR1 is DFQATT and CDR2 SNEGSKA (reference sequence). The V and J ends lost 7 bases and 9 bases, in that order; junction bases with no gene match: 13. The CDR3 loop is CSVLGGRASVEQFF. The CDR3 bases that were read are TGCAGTGTCCTAGGCGGGAGGGCCTCAGTTGAG.

Comment on this clone: With the read ending 3 residues before the CDR3 end, the germline J gene is used to fill in that end. The chain uses TRBV18 and TRBJ2-5; TRBD2 agrees at 8 bases. The germline V gene encodes CDR1 KGHSH and CDR2 LQKENI. Germline trimming cut 2 bases from V and 4 bases from J; bases unmatched to any gene: 3. The CDR3 has 14 amino acids. The CDR3 DNA, read in part, is TGTGCCAGCTCACCAGGCGCGGGAGGAGAGACC. Its protein product is CASSPGAGGET. The complete CDR3 reads CASSPGAGGETQYF.

A note on this clone: The read stops 3 residues short of the end of the CDR3; the missing end is completed from the germline J gene. This chain connects TRBV2 to TRBJ1-2, with TRBD1 identical over 7 bases. V shed 6 bases, J shed 3 bases, and the junction held 4 bases outside the gene matches. Germline CDR1 reads SNHLY; CDR2 reads FYNNEI. The CDR3 runs to 13 residues. Partial CDR3 DNA: TGTGCCAGCAGGGCAGGGACAGACTATGGC. Residues: CASRAGTDYG. In full, the CDR3 is CASRAGTDYGYTF.

For this clone: The CDR3 end is not reached by the read, which stops 3 residues before it; the germline J gene fills it in. The gene calls are TRBV18 and TRBJ2-7, with 11 bases fitting TRBD1. After removal of 5 bases from V and 5 bases from J, the junction contained 5 bases not matched to a gene. The germline V gene encodes CDR1 KGHSH and CDR2 LQKENI. The CDR3 extends over 14 amino acids. The CDR3 here is CASSADRGPNEQYF. CDR3 DNA (partial): TGTGCCAGCTCAGCGGACAGGGGGCCGAACGAG. The full variable domain, its missing parts supplied by reference TRBV18 and TRBJ2-7, is NAGVMQNPRHLVRRRGQEARLRCSPMKGHSHVYWYRQLPEEGLKFMVYLQKENIIDESGMPKERFSAEFPKEGPSILRIQQVVRGDSAAYFCASSADRGPNEQYFGPGTRLTVT.

About this clone: Read sequence stops 3 residues before the CDR3 end, and the germline J gene provides the missing end. J is TRBJ2-5 and V is TRBV28; 8 bases match TRBD1. The length of the CDR3 is 14 residues. V shed 6 bases, J shed 6 bases, and the junction held 9 bases outside the gene matches. Germline CDR1 and CDR2: MDHEN and SYDVKM. Partial CDR3 DNA: TGTGCCAGCAGCAGGGGGCGGTCAATACAGACC. Its protein is CASSRGRSIQT. In full, the CDR3 is CASSRGRSIQTQYF.

The CDR3 protein is CASSPPGRRQPQHF. CDR3 bases read: TGTGCCAGCAGCCCTCCAGGCAGAAGGCAGCCC. This chain connects TRBV2 to TRBJ1-5; D is unresolved. The read terminates 3 residues ahead of where the CDR3 ends, so the germline J gene completes it. The germline gives CDR1 SNHLY, CDR2 FYNNEI. The CDR3 runs 14 residues. Trimming removed 6 bases from V and 7 bases from J, with 16 bases in between.

As regards this clone: Coverage ceases 3 residues before the CDR3 finishes, and the germline J gene fills in the end. J is TRBJ2-7 and V is TRBV27; 9 nucleotides align to TRBD2. V lost 0 bases and J lost 6; bases outside the gene matches: 3. The CDR3 spans 14 residues. The germline V gene encodes CDR1 MNHEY and CDR2 SMNVEV (reference sequence). The CDR3 loop is CASSLSNSGSEQYF. The sequenced part of the CDR3 DNA is TGTGCCAGCAGTTTATCGAATAGCGGGAGCGAG.

A note on this clone: From the germline J gene comes the end of the CDR3, since the read stops 3 residues before it. The V gene is TRBV7-3, the J gene TRBJ2-1; 9 bases fit TRBD2. J lost 2 bases, V lost 4 bases, and 3 bases had no gene match. CDR3 length: 15 amino acids. Germline V gene lookup returns CDR1 SGHTA and CDR2 FQGTGA. The CDR3 is CASSSGLAAYNEQFF. CDR3 DNA (partial): TGTGCCAGCAGCTCGGGACTAGCTGCCTACAATGAG. Together with reference TRBV7-3 and TRBJ2-1, the CDR3 gives the full variable domain: GAGVSQTPSNKVTEKGKYVELRCDPISGHTALYWYRQSLGQGPEFLIYFQGTGAADDSGLPNDRFFAVRPEGSVSTLKIQRTERGDSAVYLCASSSGLAAYNEQFFGPGTRLTVL.

A word on this clone: The CDR3 is cut off 3 residues early in the read; its end comes from the germline J gene. The chain couples TRBV18 to TRBJ1-2; maybe TRBD1 (5 bases). CDR3 length: 14 residues. CDR1 and CDR2 (germline): KGHSH, LQKENI. The DNA read from the CDR3 is TGTGCCAGCTCACCACCGGGGGGAGCCTACGAC. Residues: CASSPPGGAYD. The complete CDR3 protein is CASSPPGGAYDYTF.

As for this clone: The read terminates 3 residues before the CDR3 end, so the remaining end is supplied by the germline J gene. The V gene is TRBV20-1, the J gene TRBJ2-7; 11 bases are shared with TRBD1. The CDR3 totals 15 residues. Unmatched junction bases numbered 10, after V lost 6 bases and J lost 3 bases. In germline, CDR1 is DFQATT, CDR2 SNEGSKA (reference sequence). The part of the CDR3 DNA that was read is TGCAGTGCCAACCCCGGGACAGGGGGATTCTACGAG. It specifies CSANPGTGGFYE. The whole CDR3 is CSANPGTGGFYEQYF.

Remarks on this clone: Read coverage stops 3 residues before the CDR3 terminus; the germline J gene supplies the remainder. This sequence joins TRBV30 and TRBJ1-5; TRBD1 agrees at 12 bases. Losses at the gene ends were 2 bases for V and 0 bases for J; bases not matched to a gene: 11. CDR1 and CDR2 (germline): GTSNPN, SVGIG (reference sequence). This CDR3 is built from 19 residues. The part of the CDR3 DNA that was read is TGTGCCTGGAGTCAGGGAGGGACAGGGGGCTCCTATAGCAATCAGCCC. Protein sequence: CAWSQGGTGGSYSNQP. In full, the CDR3 is CAWSQGGTGGSYSNQPQHF.

The CDR3 loop reads CASSSGDEQYF. The sequenced CDR3 bases are TGTGCCAGTAGTTCCGGGGACGAG. V and J are TRBV19 and TRBJ2-7; D might be TRBD2 (5 bases). The DNA ends 3 residues before the CDR3 does, and the rest of the CDR3 is filled in from the germline J gene. V shed 5 bases and J shed 5 bases, with 7 bases lying between them. Germline V lookup: CDR1 LNHDA, CDR2 SQIVND (reference sequence). This CDR3 comprises 11 residues.

Measured by frequency, this clone is medium-sized. From the germline J gene comes the end of the CDR3, since the read stops 3 residues before it. V and J are TRBV14 and TRBJ2-3, with D unresolved. Deletions cut 0 bases from V and 2 bases from J, with 3 bases between. Germline CDR1 SGHDN, CDR2 FVKESK. CDR3 length: 13 residues. The CDR3 bases that were read are TGTGCCAGCAGCCAAGACCTCACAGATACG. Its translation: CASSQDLTDT. In full, the CDR3 is CASSQDLTDTQYF.

Concerning this clone: The read is 3 residues too short to cover the CDR3 end, so that end is filled in from the germline J gene. The chain links TRBV2 to TRBJ2-3; 12 bases line up with TRBD2. This CDR3 region has 16 residues. Looked up from germline, CDR1 is SNHLY and CDR2 is FYNNEI. V lost 8 bases, J lost 3 bases, and 9 bases stayed unmatched. This chain's CDR3 is CASQSGLAGITDTQYF. Incomplete CDR3 DNA: TGTGCCAGCCAATCAGGACTAGCGGGAATAACAGATACG.

As for this clone: Read coverage stops 3 residues before the CDR3 terminus; the germline J gene supplies the remainder. This chain uses TRBV28 with TRBJ2-2; 7 bases map to TRBD2. The V segment lost 6 bases and the J segment 5 bases; nucleotides outside the gene matches: 6. The CDR3 is 14 amino acids. Germline CDR1 reads MDHEN; CDR2 reads SYDVKM. The CDR3 region is CASSTSEVTGELFF. Incomplete CDR3 DNA: TGTGCCAGCAGCACTAGCGAAGTAACCGGGGAG.

Note on this clone: The CDR3 is cut off 3 residues early in the read; its end comes from the germline J gene. The chain couples TRBV7-3 to TRBJ2-1; the match to TRBD1 covers 10 bases. Germline V gene data show CDR1 as SGHTA and CDR2 as FQGTGA. The J segment lost 6 bases and the V segment lost 5 bases, leaving 7 bases of the junction unmatched. The CDR3 extends over 15 amino acids. CDR3 DNA, as far as it was read: TGTGCCAGCAGCGATCGACAGGGGGCCACCAATGAG. It translates to CASSDRQGATNE. The CDR3 in full is CASSDRQGATNEQFF. Drawing the rest from reference TRBV7-3 and TRBJ2-1, the complete variable domain is GAGVSQTPSNKVTEKGKYVELRCDPISGHTALYWYRQSLGQGPEFLIYFQGTGAADDSGLPNDRFFAVRPEGSVSTLKIQRTERGDSAVYLCASSDRQGATNEQFFGPGTRLTVL.

About this clone: The read terminates 3 residues ahead of where the CDR3 ends, so the germline J gene completes it. V is TRBV4-1 and J is TRBJ1-6, with 9 bases identical to TRBD1. Germline V gene data show CDR1 as MGHRA and CDR2 as YSYEKL. The CDR3 totals 17 residues. V gave up 0 bases and J gave up 12 bases; unmatched junction bases: 12. The CDR3 protein is CASSQDIQGAQTLPLHF. The CDR3 bases that were read are TGCGCCAGCAGCCAAGATATACAGGGGGCGCAGACTTTACCC.

Turning to this clone: The DNA ends 3 residues before the CDR3 does, and the rest of the CDR3 is filled in from the germline J gene. This sequence joins TRBV4-1 and TRBJ2-5; D is undetermined. Germline V gives CDR1 MGHRA, CDR2 YSYEKL. V was clipped by 2 bases and J by 1 base, with 11 bases between them. This CDR3 comprises 15 residues. The chain's CDR3 is CASSQRQELQETQYF. CDR3 bases read: TGCGCCAGCAGCCAACGGCAGGAACTCCAAGAGACC.

CDR3 DNA (partial): TGTGCCAGCAGCAGGACAGGGGTCGATGAG. Protein sequence: CASSRTGVDE. The full-length CDR3 reads as CASSRTGVDEQFF. This chain links TRBV11-1 with TRBJ2-1; TRBD1 matches at 9 bases. The sequenced fragment ends 3 residues before the CDR3 boundary, so the rest is inferred from the germline J gene. CDR3 length equals 13 residues. Germline V gives CDR1 SGHAT, CDR2 FQDESV (reference sequence). Unmatched junction bases numbered 4, after V lost 5 bases and J lost 8 bases.